This T cell receptor (beta chain) was recovered during a study of T cells in tuberculosis. About the study: In South Africa, adults with active tuberculosis were compared with IGRA-negative and latently infected IGRA-positive adolescents.

Time point noted: new active TB diagnosis, blood taken before or within 7 days of starting treatment. Positive smear microscopy and/or M. tuberculosis culture confirmed active disease. The repertoire was sequenced with immunoSEQ multiplex PCR; TCRdb's copy has only in-frame clones and lacks some. The sample gives 25,000 to 35,000 clones, about 85% of which show up once; 5% to 6% is in the top ten. General study results and limits: Smaller distances to GMM-specific TCRs suggested their expansion in active tuberculosis. Classification accuracy was about 90% (AUROC under 0.95) with the GMM-specific repertoire.

The CDR3 totals 13 residues. Germline V CDR1 and CDR2: LNHNV, YYDKDF (reference sequence). V lost 3 bases to trimming and J lost 3 bases, with 6 bases between them. With respect to this clone: Its antigen is as yet unknown.

V and J are TRBV15 and TRBJ1-5; D ambiguous. This specimen consisted of PBMCs, obtained at tuberculosis diagnosis. The clonotype comes from an adult with tuberculosis. The CDR3 spells CATSREINQPQHF. For the CDR3, the DNA is TGTGCCACCAGCAGGGAGATCAATCAGCCCCAGCATTTT.